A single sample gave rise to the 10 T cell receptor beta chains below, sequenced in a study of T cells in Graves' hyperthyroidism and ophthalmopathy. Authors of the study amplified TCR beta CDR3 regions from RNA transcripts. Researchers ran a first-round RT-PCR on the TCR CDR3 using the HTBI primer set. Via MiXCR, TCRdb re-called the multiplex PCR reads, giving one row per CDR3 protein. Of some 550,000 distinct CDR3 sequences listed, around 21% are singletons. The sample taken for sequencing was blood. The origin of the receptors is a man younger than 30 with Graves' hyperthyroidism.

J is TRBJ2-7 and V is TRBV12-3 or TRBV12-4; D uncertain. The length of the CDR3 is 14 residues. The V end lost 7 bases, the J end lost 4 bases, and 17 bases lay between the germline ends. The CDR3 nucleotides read TGTGCCAGCACCAGCCGGGCTCTCCGATACGAGCAGTACTTC. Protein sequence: CASTSRALRYEQYF.

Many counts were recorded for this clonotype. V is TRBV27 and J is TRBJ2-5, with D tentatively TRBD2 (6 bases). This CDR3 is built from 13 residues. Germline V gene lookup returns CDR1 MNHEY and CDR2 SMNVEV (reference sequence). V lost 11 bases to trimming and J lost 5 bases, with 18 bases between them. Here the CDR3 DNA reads TGTGCCGGCATGGACGGGGGATGGGAGACCCAGTACTTC. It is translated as CAGMDGGWETQYF.

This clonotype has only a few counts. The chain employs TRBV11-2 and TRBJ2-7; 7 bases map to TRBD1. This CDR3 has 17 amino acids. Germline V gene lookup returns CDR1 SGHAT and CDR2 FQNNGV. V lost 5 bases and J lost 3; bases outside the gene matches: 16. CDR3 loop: CASSRTEAGTEIYEQYF. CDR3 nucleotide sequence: TGTGCCAGCAGCCGAACGGAGGCCGGGACAGAGATCTACGAGCAGTACTTC. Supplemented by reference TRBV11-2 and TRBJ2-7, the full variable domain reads EAGVAQSPRYKIIEKRQSVAFWCNPISGHATLYWYQQILGQGPKLLIQFQNNGVVDDSQLPKDRFSAERLKGVDSTLKIQPAKLEDSAVYLCASSRTEAGTEIYEQYFGPGTRLTVT.

The CDR3 spells CSATNRGSYEQYF. The CDR3 nucleotides read TGCAGTGCTACTAACAGGGGCTCCTACGAGCAGTACTTC. The genes are TRBV20-1 and TRBJ2-7; 7 bases are a match to TRBD1. V trimming: 4 bases; J trimming: 0 bases; junction bases outside the gene matches: 3. The germline V gene has CDR1 DFQATT and CDR2 SNEGSKA (reference sequence). CDR3 length: 13 amino acids.

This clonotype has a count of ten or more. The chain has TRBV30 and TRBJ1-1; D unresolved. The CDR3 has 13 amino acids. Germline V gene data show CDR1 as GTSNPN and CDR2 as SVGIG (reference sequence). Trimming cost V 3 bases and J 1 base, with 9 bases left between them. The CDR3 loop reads CAWRGGRNTEAFF. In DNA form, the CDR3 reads TGTGCCTGGAGGGGAGGGCGGAACACTGAAGCTTTCTTT.

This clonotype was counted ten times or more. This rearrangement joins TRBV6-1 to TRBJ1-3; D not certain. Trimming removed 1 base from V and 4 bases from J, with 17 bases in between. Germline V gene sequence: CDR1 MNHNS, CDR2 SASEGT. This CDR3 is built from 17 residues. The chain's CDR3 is CASSEGGDIVFGNTIYF. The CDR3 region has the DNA TGTGCCAGCAGTGAAGGAGGAGACATCGTCTTCGGAAACACCATATATTTT.

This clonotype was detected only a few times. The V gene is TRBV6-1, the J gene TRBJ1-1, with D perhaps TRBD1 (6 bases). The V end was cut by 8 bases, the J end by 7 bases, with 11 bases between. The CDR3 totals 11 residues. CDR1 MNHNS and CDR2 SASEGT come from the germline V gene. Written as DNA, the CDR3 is TGTGCCAGCGGCAGGGGTCATGAAGCTTTCTTT. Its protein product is CASGRGHEAFF.

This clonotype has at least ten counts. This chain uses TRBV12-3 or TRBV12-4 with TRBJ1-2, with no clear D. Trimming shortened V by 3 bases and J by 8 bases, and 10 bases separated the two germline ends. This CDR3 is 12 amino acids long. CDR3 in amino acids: CASSFSLEGYTF. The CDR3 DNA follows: TGTGCCAGCAGTTTCAGCTTGGAAGGCTACACCTTC.

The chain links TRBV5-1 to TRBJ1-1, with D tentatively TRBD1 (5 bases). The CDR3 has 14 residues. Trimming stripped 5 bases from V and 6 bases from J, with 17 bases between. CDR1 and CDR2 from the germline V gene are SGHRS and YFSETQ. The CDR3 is CASSVGTGLPEAFF. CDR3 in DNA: TGCGCCAGCAGTGTCGGGACCGGGCTGCCTGAAGCTTTCTTT.

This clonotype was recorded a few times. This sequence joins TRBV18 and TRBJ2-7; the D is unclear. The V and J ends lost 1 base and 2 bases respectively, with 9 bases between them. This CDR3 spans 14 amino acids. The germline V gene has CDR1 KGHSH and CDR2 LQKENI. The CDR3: CASSPQGLTYEQYF. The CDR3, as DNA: TGTGCCAGCTCACCACAGGGTTTGACCTACGAGCAGTACTTC.